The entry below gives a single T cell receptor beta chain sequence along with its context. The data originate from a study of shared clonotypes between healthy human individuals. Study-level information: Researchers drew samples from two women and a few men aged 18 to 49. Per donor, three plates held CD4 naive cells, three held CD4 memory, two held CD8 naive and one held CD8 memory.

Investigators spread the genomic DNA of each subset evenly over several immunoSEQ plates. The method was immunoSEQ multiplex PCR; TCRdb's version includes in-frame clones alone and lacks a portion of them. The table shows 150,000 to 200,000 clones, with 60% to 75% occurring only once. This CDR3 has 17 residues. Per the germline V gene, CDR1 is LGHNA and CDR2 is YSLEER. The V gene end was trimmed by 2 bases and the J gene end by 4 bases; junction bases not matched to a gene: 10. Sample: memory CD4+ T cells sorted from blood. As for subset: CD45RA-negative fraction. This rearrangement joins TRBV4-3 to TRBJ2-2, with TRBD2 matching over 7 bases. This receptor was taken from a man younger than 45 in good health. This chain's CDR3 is CASSQSHGGGPTGELFF. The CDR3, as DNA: TGCGCCAGCAGCCAAAGTCACGGGGGAGGGCCCACCGGGGAGCTGTTTTTT.